Below are 16 T cell receptor beta chains sequenced from a single sample in a study of T cells in localized non-small cell lung cancer. The assay was immunoSEQ multiplex PCR, and TCRdb's table has in-frame clones only and misses some. The repertoire consists of over 20,000 clones, with around 90% occurring once and the leading ten covering 4% to 4.5%. Specimen: peripheral blood, collected before any cancer treatment. These receptors were taken from a female donor over 55 with stage II squamous cell lung carcinoma.

The rearrangement joins TRBV28 to TRBJ1-4; a weak D match, TRBD1 (6 bases). With 3 bases removed from V and 5 bases from J, the gap between germline ends came to 16 bases. The CDR3 has 16 residues. Germline-derived CDR1 and CDR2 are MDHEN and SYDVKM. The CDR3 nucleotides read TGTGCCAGCAGTTTGGTCGGGGGCCGCGAGAATGAAAAACTGTTTTTT. Protein: CASSLVGGRENEKLFF.

The chain has TRBV29-1 and TRBJ2-5; D is undetermined. Trimming left V 1 base short and J 1 base short, with 7 bases between. Germline V CDR1 and CDR2: SQVTM, ANQGSEA. CDR3 length: 13 amino acids. The CDR3 loop reads CSVEAQIQETQYF. DNA for the CDR3: TGCAGCGTTGAAGCGCAGATCCAAGAGACCCAGTACTTC.

V and J are TRBV30 and TRBJ1-3; D remains ambiguous. This CDR3 has 14 residues. CDR1 and CDR2 (germline): GTSNPN, SVGIG (reference sequence). The V end lost 5 bases, the J end lost 7 bases, and 18 bases lay between the germline ends. The CDR3 protein is CAWESPDRGNTIYF. CDR3 bases: TGTGCCTGGGAAAGTCCGGACCGAGGGAACACCATATATTTT. Variable domain in full (rest from reference TRBV30 and TRBJ1-3): SQTIHQWPATLVQPVGSPLSLECTVEGTSNPNLYWYRQAAGRGLQLLFYSVGIGQISSEVPQNLSASRPQDRQFILSSKKLLLSDSGFYLCAWESPDRGNTIYFGEGSWLTVV.

The chain employs TRBV13 and TRBJ2-5; TRBD2 might be the D (6 bases). This CDR3 spans 20 amino acids. V lost 2 bases and J 1 base, leaving 26 bases between the germline ends. The germline CDR1 and CDR2 sequences are PRHDT and FYEKMQ (reference sequence). For the CDR3, the DNA is TGTGCCAGCAGCTTATTCTTAAGGGCGGGGCAGGCCCAAACCCAAGAGACCCAGTACTTC. This codes for CASSLFLRAGQAQTQETQYF.

The chain carries TRBV20-1 and TRBJ2-1; D unclear. The CDR3 is made up of 11 amino acids. The V and J ends lost 2 bases and 7 bases respectively, with 6 bases between them. Germline V gives CDR1 DFQATT, CDR2 SNEGSKA (reference sequence). The DNA for the CDR3 is TGCAGTGCTAGACCCCTGAATGAGCAGTTCTTC. This translates into CSARPLNEQFF.

This CDR3 reads CASSTRKGAEAFF. In nucleotides, the CDR3 is TGTGCCAGCAGTACCCGGAAGGGCGCTGAAGCTTTCTTT. The chain uses TRBV6-1 and TRBJ1-1; D gene uncertain. V lost 5 bases and J lost 6, with 13 bases in between. Germline CDR1 reads MNHNS; CDR2 reads SASEGT. There are 13 residues in the CDR3.

With respect to this clone: Relative to the germline gene, one junction end is altered; a read error may explain this. The chain is built from TRBV7-9 and TRBJ2-4; D unresolved. The CDR3 is made up of 12 amino acids. Per the germline V gene, CDR1 is SEHNR and CDR2 is FQNEAQ (reference sequence). CDR3 coding DNA: TGTGCCAGCAGCTTAGCGTATGGGGAAATGAGCTTC. This encodes CASSLAYGEMSF.

The rearrangement uses TRBV5-1 and TRBJ2-5; D is perhaps TRBD1 (7 bases). Germline V gene data show CDR1 as SGHRS and CDR2 as YFSETQ. V was clipped by 5 bases and J by 4 bases, with 12 bases between them. The CDR3 contains 13 residues. This CDR3 is CASSRQGGETQYF. DNA of the CDR3: TGCGCCAGCAGTAGACAGGGAGGAGAGACCCAGTACTTC.

This clone is a singleton in its sample. V and J are TRBV7-8 and TRBJ2-7; maybe TRBD2 (5 bases). V was clipped by 5 bases and J by 3 bases, with 8 bases between them. CDR1 and CDR2 from the germline V gene are SGHVS and FQNEAQ. The CDR3 covers 12 residues. Here the CDR3 DNA reads TGTGCCAGCAGCCTCCGGGACTACGAGCAGTACTTC. Translation: CASSLRDYEQYF.

This rearrangement joins TRBV11-2 to TRBJ2-1, with D possibly being TRBD1 (5 bases). Germline V lookup: CDR1 SGHAT, CDR2 FQNNGV. Deletions cut 4 bases from V and 6 bases from J, with 7 bases between. The CDR3 sequence is 12 residues long. The CDR3 sequence is CASSSRGNEQFF. The CDR3 coding sequence is TGTGCCAGCAGCTCTAGGGGCAATGAGCAGTTCTTC.

V gene TRBV5-1 combines with J gene TRBJ2-3; a weak D match, TRBD1 (6 bases). The germline V and J ends were trimmed by 5 bases and 6 bases, with 16 bases remaining between them. The CDR3 is 14 amino acids. CDR1 is SGHRS and CDR2 is YFSETQ in the germline V gene. CDR3 DNA: TGCGCCAGCAGTTTACGATCAGGGGCGGATACGCAGTATTTT. Encoded protein: CASSLRSGADTQYF.

The chain recombines TRBV18 with TRBJ1-3; D ambiguous. From germline, CDR1 is KGHSH and CDR2 LQKENI. This CDR3 contains 16 residues. Deletions cut 1 base from V and 0 bases from J, with 10 bases between. The CDR3 reads CASSPLDGSSGNTIYF. The CDR3 coding sequence is TGTGCCAGCTCACCACTTGACGGCAGCTCTGGAAACACCATATATTTT.

V gene TRBV7-2 combines with J gene TRBJ1-4, with no clear D. V shed 1 base and J shed 4 bases, with 10 bases lying between them. Germline CDR1 reads SGHTA; CDR2 reads FQGNSA. The CDR3 has 15 amino acids. CDR3 amino acids: CASSLVGGYNEKLFF. DNA for the CDR3: TGTGCCAGCAGCTTAGTAGGAGGGTATAATGAAAAACTGTTTTTT.

In its sample, this clone was seen once. V gene TRBV30 combines with J gene TRBJ2-7; no reliable D call. Germline CDR1 reads GTSNPN; CDR2 reads SVGIG (reference sequence). CDR3 length equals 13 residues. V lost 0 bases and J 6 bases, leaving 12 bases between the germline ends. The CDR3 coding sequence is TGTGCCTGGAGTGTTAAGGGCGCAGCCGAGCAGTACTTC. Its translation is CAWSVKGAAEQYF.

This chain links TRBV30 with TRBJ1-6, with D hard to call. Trimming took off 5 bases at V and 0 bases at J, with 8 bases between the two ends. The CDR3 is 14 residues long. CDR1 and CDR2 (germline): GTSNPN, SVGIG (reference sequence). The CDR3 loop is CAWDLSSYNSPLHF. The CDR3 nucleotides are TGTGCCTGGGACTTAAGCTCCTATAATTCACCCCTCCACTTT.

The chain links TRBV2 to TRBJ2-5; maybe TRBD2 (6 bases). The CDR3 is 13 amino acids. Trimming left V 9 bases short and J 5 bases short, with 16 bases between. CDR1 SNHLY and CDR2 FYNNEI come from the germline V gene. The CDR3 DNA reads as TGTGCCAGTCAGCGCGGGGCTGGGGAGACCCAGTACTTC. Protein: CASQRGAGETQYF.